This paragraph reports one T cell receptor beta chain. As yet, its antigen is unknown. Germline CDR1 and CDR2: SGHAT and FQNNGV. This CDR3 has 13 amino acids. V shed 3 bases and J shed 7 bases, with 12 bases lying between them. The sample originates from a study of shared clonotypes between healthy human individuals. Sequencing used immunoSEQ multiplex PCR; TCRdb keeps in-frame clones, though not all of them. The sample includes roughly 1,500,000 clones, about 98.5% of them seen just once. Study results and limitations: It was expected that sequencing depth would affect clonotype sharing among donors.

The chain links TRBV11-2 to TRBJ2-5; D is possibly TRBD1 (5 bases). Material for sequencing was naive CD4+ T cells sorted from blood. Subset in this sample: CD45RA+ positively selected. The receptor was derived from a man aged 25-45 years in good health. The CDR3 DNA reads TGTGCCAGCAGCTTTCACGAGACAGCGACCCAGTACTTC. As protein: CASSFHETATQYF.